Given below is one TCR beta chain in context. The target antigen is unknown. The entry originates in a study of T cells in Graves' hyperthyroidism and ophthalmopathy. Background on the study: Sampling of peripheral blood happened at initial diagnosis, prior to any treatment.

Regions amplified from RNA transcripts were the TCR beta CDR3 regions. HTBI primers drove first-round RT-PCR of the TCR CDR3. MiXCR, run by TCRdb on the multiplex PCR reads, gives a single entry per CDR3 protein. The table includes roughly 740,000 distinct CDR3 sequences, 15% to 20% detected once. Whole-study results and caveats: Ophthalmopathy was identified by the model a median 6.5 months ahead of onset.

The specimen sequenced was blood. This sequence originates from a man younger than 30 with Graves' hyperthyroidism.

The DNA of the CDR3 is TGTGCCAGCATCCGGGGGGGTGGATATTCACCCCTCCACTTT. It codes for CASIRGGGYSPLHF. The V gene is TRBV28, the J gene TRBJ1-6; maybe TRBD1 (5 bases). This CDR3 has 14 residues. The V gene's germline CDR1 is MDHEN and CDR2 SYDVKM. The germline V and J ends were trimmed by 7 bases and 8 bases, with 15 bases remaining between them.